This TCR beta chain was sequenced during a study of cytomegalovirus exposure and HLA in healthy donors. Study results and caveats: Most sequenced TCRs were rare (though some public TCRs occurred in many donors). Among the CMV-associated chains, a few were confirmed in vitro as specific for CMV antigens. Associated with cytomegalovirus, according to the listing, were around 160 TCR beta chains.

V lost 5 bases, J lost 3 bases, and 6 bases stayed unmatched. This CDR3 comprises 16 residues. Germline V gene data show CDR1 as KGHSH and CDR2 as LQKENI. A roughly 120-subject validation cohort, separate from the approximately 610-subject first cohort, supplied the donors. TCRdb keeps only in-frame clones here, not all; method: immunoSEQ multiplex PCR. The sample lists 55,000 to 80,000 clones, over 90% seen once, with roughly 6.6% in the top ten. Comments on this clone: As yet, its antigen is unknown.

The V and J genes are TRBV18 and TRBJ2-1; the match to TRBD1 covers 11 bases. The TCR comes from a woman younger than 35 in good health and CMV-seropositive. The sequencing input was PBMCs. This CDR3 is CASSETGTGGYNEQFF. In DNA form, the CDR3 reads TGTGCCAGCTCAGAAACCGGGACAGGGGGCTACAATGAGCAGTTCTTC. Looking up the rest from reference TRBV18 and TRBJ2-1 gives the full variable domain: NAGVMQNPRHLVRRRGQEARLRCSPMKGHSHVYWYRQLPEEGLKFMVYLQKENIIDESGMPKERFSAEFPKEGPSILRIQQVVRGDSAAYFCASSETGTGGYNEQFFGPGTRLTVL.